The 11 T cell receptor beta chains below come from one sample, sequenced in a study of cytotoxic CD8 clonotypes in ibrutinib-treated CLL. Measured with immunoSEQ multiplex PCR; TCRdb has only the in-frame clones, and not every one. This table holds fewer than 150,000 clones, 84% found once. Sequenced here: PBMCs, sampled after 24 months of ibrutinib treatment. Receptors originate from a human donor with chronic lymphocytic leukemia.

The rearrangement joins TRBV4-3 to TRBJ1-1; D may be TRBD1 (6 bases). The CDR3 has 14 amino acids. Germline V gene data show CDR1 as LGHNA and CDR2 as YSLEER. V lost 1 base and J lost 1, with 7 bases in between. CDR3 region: CASSQGTANTEAFF. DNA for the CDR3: TGCGCCAGCAGCCAAGGGACAGCGAACACTGAAGCTTTCTTT.

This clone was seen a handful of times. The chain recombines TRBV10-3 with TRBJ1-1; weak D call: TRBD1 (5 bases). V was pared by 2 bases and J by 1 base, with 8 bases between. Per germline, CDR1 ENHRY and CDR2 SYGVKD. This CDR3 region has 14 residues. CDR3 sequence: CAISEAGSNTEAFF. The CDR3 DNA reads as TGTGCCATCAGTGAGGCAGGGTCGAACACTGAAGCTTTCTTT.

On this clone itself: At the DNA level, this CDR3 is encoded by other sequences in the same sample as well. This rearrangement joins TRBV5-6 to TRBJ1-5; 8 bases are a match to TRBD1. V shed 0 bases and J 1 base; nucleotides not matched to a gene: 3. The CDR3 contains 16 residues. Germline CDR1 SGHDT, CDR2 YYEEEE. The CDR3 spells CASSLAGGLSNQPQHF. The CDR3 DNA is TGTGCCAGCAGCTTGGCAGGGGGCCTGAGCAATCAGCCCCAGCATTTT.

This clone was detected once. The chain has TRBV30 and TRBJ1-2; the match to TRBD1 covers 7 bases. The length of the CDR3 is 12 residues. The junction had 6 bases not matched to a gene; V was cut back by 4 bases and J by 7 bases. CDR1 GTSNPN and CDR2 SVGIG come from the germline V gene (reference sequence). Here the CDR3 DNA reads TGTGCCTGGAAAGACAGGGCTGGTGGCTACACCTTC. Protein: CAWKDRAGGYTF.

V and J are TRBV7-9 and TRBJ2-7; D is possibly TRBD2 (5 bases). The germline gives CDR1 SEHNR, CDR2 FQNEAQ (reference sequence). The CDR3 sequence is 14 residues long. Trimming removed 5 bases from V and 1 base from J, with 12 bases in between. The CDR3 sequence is CASSRTWTSYEQYF. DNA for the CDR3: TGTGCCAGCAGCCGGACTTGGACGTCCTACGAGCAGTACTTC.

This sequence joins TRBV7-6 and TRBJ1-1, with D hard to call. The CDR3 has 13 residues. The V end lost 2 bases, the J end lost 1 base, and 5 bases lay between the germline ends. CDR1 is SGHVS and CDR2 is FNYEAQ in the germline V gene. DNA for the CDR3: TGTGCCAGCAGCTTATTGGGGAACACTGAAGCTTTCTTT. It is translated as CASSLLGNTEAFF.

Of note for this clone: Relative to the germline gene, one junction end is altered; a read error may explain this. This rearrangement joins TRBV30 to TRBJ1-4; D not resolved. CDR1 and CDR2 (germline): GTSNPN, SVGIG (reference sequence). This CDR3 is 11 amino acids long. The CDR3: CARSEGEKLFF. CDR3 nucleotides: TGTGCCCGGAGCGAGGGTGAAAAACTGTTTTTT.

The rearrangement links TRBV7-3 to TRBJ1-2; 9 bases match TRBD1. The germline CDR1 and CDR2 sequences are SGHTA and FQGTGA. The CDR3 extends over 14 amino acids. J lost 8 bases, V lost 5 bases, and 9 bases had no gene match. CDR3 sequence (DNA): TGTGCCAGCAGCCGCGGGACAGGGCTTGGCGGCTACACCTTC. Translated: CASSRGTGLGGYTF.

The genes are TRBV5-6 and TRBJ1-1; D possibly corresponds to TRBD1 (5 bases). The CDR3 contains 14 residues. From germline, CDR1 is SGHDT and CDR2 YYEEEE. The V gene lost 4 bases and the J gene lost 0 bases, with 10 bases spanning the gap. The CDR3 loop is CASSPGGVNTEAFF. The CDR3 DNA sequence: TGTGCCAGCAGCCCTGGGGGGGTGAACACTGAAGCTTTCTTT.

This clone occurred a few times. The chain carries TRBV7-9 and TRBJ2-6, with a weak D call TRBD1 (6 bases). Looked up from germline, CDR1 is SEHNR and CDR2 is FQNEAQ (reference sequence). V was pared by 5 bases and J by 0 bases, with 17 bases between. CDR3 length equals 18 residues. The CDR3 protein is CASSPATGVSSGANVLTF. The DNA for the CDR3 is TGTGCCAGCAGCCCTGCGACAGGTGTGAGCTCTGGGGCCAACGTCCTGACTTTC.

CDR3 region: CASSATAPIDEQFF. The CDR3 DNA reads TGTGCCAGCAGTGCGACTGCCCCCATCGATGAGCAGTTCTTC. The V call is TRBV2, the J call TRBJ2-1; no clear D gene. CDR3 size: 14 residues. Germline lookup yields CDR1 SNHLY and CDR2 FYNNEI. Trimming removed 4 bases from V and 8 bases from J, with 15 bases in between.